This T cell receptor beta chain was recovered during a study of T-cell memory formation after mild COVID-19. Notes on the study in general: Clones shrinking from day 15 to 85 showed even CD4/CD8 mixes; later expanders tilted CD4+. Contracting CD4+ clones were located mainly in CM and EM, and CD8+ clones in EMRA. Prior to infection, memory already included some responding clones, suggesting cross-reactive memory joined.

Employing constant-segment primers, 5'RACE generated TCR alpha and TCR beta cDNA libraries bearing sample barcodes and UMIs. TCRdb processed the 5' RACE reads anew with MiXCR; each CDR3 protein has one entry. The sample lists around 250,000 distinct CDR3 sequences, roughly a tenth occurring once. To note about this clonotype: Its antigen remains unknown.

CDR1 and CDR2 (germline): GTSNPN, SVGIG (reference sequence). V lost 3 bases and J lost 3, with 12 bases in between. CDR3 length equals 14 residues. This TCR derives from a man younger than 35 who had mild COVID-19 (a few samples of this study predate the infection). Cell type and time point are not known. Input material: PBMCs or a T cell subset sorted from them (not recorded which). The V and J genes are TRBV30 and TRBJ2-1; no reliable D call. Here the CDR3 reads CAWSGRPVYNEQFF. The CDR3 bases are TGTGCCTGGAGCGGGCGCCCTGTCTACAATGAGCAGTTCTTC.